Presented here are 19 T cell receptor beta chains from one specimen sequenced in a study of Ad26.COV2.S vaccination and SARS-CoV-2 variants. Described treatment: around 19 received Ad26.COV2.S at low or high dose, single or two shots; a few received placebo; per-sample allocation not given. Samples analyzed were those drawn on day 63 after the first vaccine or placebo injection. TCRdb keeps only in-frame clones here, not all; method: immunoSEQ multiplex PCR. The sample comprises 350,000 to 550,000 clones, 89% of which are singletons, and just over 2.5% rests with the top ten. This specimen was peripheral blood, taken in a trial of Ad26.COV2.S vaccine versus placebo. The receptor source for this set is a person aged 18-65 years who received the Ad26.COV2.S COVID-19 vaccine or a placebo.

This chain links TRBV6-5 with TRBJ1-2; D is perhaps TRBD1 (5 bases). CDR3 length: 14 amino acids. Trimming pared 5 bases from V and 3 bases from J, leaving 13 bases between. The germline V gene has CDR1 MNHEY and CDR2 SVGAGI. This chain's CDR3 is CASSNRRHHYGYTF. The CDR3 nucleotides read TGTGCCAGCAGTAACAGGCGACATCACTATGGCTACACCTTC.

The CDR3 sequence is CASSSTAFHGYTF. The CDR3 nucleotides read TGTGCCAGTAGTTCCACGGCGTTCCATGGCTACACCTTC. This chain connects TRBV19 to TRBJ1-2, with D unclear. Germline V gives CDR1 LNHDA, CDR2 SQIVND (reference sequence). Trimming took off 5 bases at V and 6 bases at J, with 13 bases between the two ends. The CDR3 covers 13 residues.

V usage is TRBV10-3 and J usage is TRBJ1-3; 10 positions match TRBD1. The CDR3 is 16 amino acids. Trimming at V came to 3 bases and at J to 4 bases, leaving 6 bases not matched to a gene. The germline CDR1 and CDR2 sequences are ENHRY and SYGVKD. The CDR3 sequence: CAISDPRQGAGNTIYF. The CDR3, as DNA: TGTGCCATCAGTGACCCAAGACAGGGGGCGGGAAACACCATATATTTT.

This chain connects TRBV4-1 to TRBJ2-5; 7 bases line up with TRBD1. The J segment lost 1 base and the V segment lost 3 bases, leaving 8 bases of the junction unmatched. Germline values: CDR1 MGHRA, CDR2 YSYEKL. The CDR3 runs to 16 residues. The CDR3, as DNA: TGCGCCAGCAGCCAGGGCCCGGGACAGAGCCAAGAGACCCAGTACTTC. Protein sequence: CASSQGPGQSQETQYF.

This chain joins TRBV3-1 (or the pseudogene TRBV3-2) and TRBJ2-1; D call uncertain. CDR3 length: 15 amino acids. CDR1 LGHDT and CDR2 YNNKEL come from the germline V gene (reference sequence). Between the trimmed V and J ends, which lost 4 bases and 5 bases, there was a span of 15 bases. In nucleotides, the CDR3 is TGTGCCAGCAGCCCCTCGTGGCAGTCGCACAATGAGCAGTTCTTC. It translates to CASSPSWQSHNEQFF.

The gene calls are TRBV4-3 and TRBJ2-3, with TRBD2 identical over 7 bases. The germline V gene has CDR1 LGHNA and CDR2 YSLEER. CDR3 size: 14 residues. With 0 bases clipped from V and 5 bases from J, the junction kept 2 bases outside the gene matches. The CDR3 here is CASSQDAGVDTQYF. DNA of the CDR3: TGCGCCAGCAGCCAAGATGCGGGGGTAGATACGCAGTATTTT.

The genes are TRBV27 and TRBJ2-3; weak D call: TRBD2 (7 bases). Germline V gives CDR1 MNHEY, CDR2 SMNVEV (reference sequence). Trimming took off 8 bases at V and 4 bases at J, with 25 bases between the two ends. The CDR3 spans 17 residues. CDR3 region: CASALRGGRWDADTQYF. DNA of the CDR3: TGTGCCAGCGCCCTGAGGGGGGGGAGGTGGGACGCAGATACGCAGTATTTT.

The chain couples TRBV2 to TRBJ1-1; 7 bases align to TRBD1. Germline V lookup: CDR1 SNHLY, CDR2 FYNNEI. The CDR3 sequence is 13 residues long. After removal of 4 bases from V and 3 bases from J, the junction contained 2 bases not matched to a gene. CDR3 residues: CASSGQGHTEAFF. The CDR3 DNA reads TGTGCCAGCAGTGGACAGGGCCACACTGAAGCTTTCTTT.

CDR3 in DNA: TGTGCCAGTAGGGGGACCGGGACGTCGAACACTGAAGCTTTCTTT. It is translated as CASRGTGTSNTEAFF. V gene TRBV19 combines with J gene TRBJ1-1; D might be TRBD1 (5 bases). CDR1 is LNHDA and CDR2 is SQIVND in the germline V gene (reference sequence). This CDR3 is built from 15 residues. Deletions cut 6 bases from V and 1 base from J, with 15 bases between.

This rearrangement joins TRBV5-5 to TRBJ1-5, with D uncertain. Trimming cost V 0 bases and J 5 bases, with 15 bases left between them. The length of the CDR3 is 16 residues. Per the germline V gene, CDR1 is SGHKS and CDR2 is YYEKEE (reference sequence). In nucleotides, the CDR3 is TGTGCCAGCAGCTTGGGGGTCAGCGGACTTGATCAGCCCCAGCATTTT. Translating gives CASSLGVSGLDQPQHF.

The chain joins TRBV7-3 to TRBJ2-3, with TRBD1 as a possible D gene (5 bases). Germline V CDR1 and CDR2: SGHTA, FQGTGA. The CDR3 sequence is 15 residues long. Trimming cost V 1 base and J 6 bases, with 14 bases left between them. In DNA, the CDR3 is TGTGCCAGCAGCTTAAGGGGCCTTCCCCCCGATACGCAGTATTTT. It encodes CASSLRGLPPDTQYF.

The rearrangement links TRBV11-3 to TRBJ2-3; D is unresolved. The CDR3 contains 16 residues. Germline V gene lookup returns CDR1 SGHNT and CDR2 YENEEA. Trimming removed 1 base at V and 2 bases at J, with 13 bases between. The CDR3 DNA sequence: TGTGCCAGCAGCTTAGGGGCGTTTGTATCCACAGATACGCAGTATTTT. Its translation: CASSLGAFVSTDTQYF.

The gene calls are TRBV6-6 and TRBJ2-7; D remains ambiguous. The germline gives CDR1 MNHNY, CDR2 SVGAGI (reference sequence). Deletions cut 6 bases from V and 6 bases from J, with 15 bases between. The CDR3 runs to 13 residues. The CDR3: CASSYGPYTEQYV. The CDR3 DNA sequence: TGTGCCAGCAGCTACGGGCCCTACACCGAGCAGTACGTC.

The chain recombines TRBV2 with TRBJ1-1; the D is unclear. V was shortened by 1 base and J by 4 bases, with 10 bases between the two germline ends. This CDR3 is built from 14 residues. The germline gives CDR1 SNHLY, CDR2 FYNNEI. The CDR3 DNA is TGTGCCAGCAGTGAAGTGGTCAGGTCCACTGAAGCTTTCTTT. Translation: CASSEVVRSTEAFF.

The chain employs TRBV2 and TRBJ2-1; D is undetermined. Per the germline V gene, CDR1 is SNHLY and CDR2 is FYNNEI. The V end was cut by 4 bases, the J end by 7 bases, with 14 bases between. This CDR3 comprises 14 residues. Here the CDR3 DNA reads TGTGCCAGCAGTGTACGACTTTTGGGAAATGAGCAGTTCTTC. Its protein product is CASSVRLLGNEQFF.

This clone was found a few times. The chain combines TRBV7-9 with TRBJ1-2; D call uncertain. The ends were cut back, 5 bases at V and 2 bases at J, with 9 bases in the middle. The CDR3 length is 13 residues. Germline assignment: CDR1 SEHNR and CDR2 FQNEAQ (reference sequence). CDR3 sequence reads: CASSRPGNYGYTF. Here the CDR3 DNA reads TGTGCCAGCAGCCGACCCGGGAACTATGGCTACACCTTC.

The chain couples TRBV10-3 to TRBJ2-7; D not resolved. The V end lost 0 bases, the J end lost 5 bases, and 20 bases lay between the germline ends. Looked up from germline, CDR1 is ENHRY and CDR2 is SYGVKD. This CDR3 region has 17 residues. CDR3 sequence reads: CAISESSKGKVLHEQYF. In nucleotides, the CDR3 is TGTGCCATCAGTGAGTCGAGTAAAGGGAAGGTTCTCCACGAGCAGTACTTC.

The chain carries TRBV18 and TRBJ2-1; TRBD2 is a possible D gene (6 bases). V was pared by 3 bases and J by 10 bases, with 16 bases between. The CDR3 totals 14 residues. The germline gives CDR1 KGHSH, CDR2 LQKENI. The CDR3 is CASSPNGGAREQFF. The CDR3 DNA sequence: TGTGCCAGCTCACCTAACGGGGGAGCTCGGGAGCAGTTCTTC. The full variable domain, completed using reference TRBV18 and TRBJ2-1, is NAGVMQNPRHLVRRRGQEARLRCSPMKGHSHVYWYRQLPEEGLKFMVYLQKENIIDESGMPKERFSAEFPKEGPSILRIQQVVRGDSAAYFCASSPNGGAREQFFGPGTRLTVL.

This rearrangement joins TRBV5-4 to TRBJ1-1; 8 positions agree with TRBD1. The CDR3 extends over 13 amino acids. J was trimmed by 10 bases and V by 4 bases; bases with no gene match: 9. Germline assignment: CDR1 SGHNT and CDR2 YYREEE (reference sequence). CDR3: CASSQGQGTAAFF. CDR3 in DNA: TGTGCCAGCAGCCAAGGACAGGGAACGGCAGCTTTCTTT.